This record looks at one TCR beta chain sequence and its context. Its target is not known. Treatment: oral pan-JAK inhibitor, 5-10 mg twice daily. PBMCs provided sorted CD4+ and CD8+ T cells. Trimming took 3 bases from V and 4 from J; bases not matched to a gene: 5. Germline values: CDR1 GTSNPN, CDR2 SVGIG (reference sequence). This CDR3 contains 14 residues. This sample is part of a study of CD8+ T cells in alopecia areata. Sequencing relied on a cDNA template that was reverse transcribed from extracted RNA. TCRdb keeps only in-frame clones here, not all; method: immunoSEQ multiplex PCR. The data show over 150,000 clones, around half seen once. Findings and caveats of the study: Sequenced scalp T cells also include alphabeta T cells resident in normal skin. On tofacitinib, scalp and blood still held many of the expanded lesional clones. TCR sharing was clearer in mice than between patients, perhaps partly owing to patient HLA diversity.

The V call is TRBV30, the J call TRBJ2-2, with 7 bases aligning to TRBD1. The receptor's source is a human donor with alopecia areata. The specimen comprised CD8+ T cells sorted from blood, sampled at week 24, from a patient treated with tofacitinib. The CDR3 protein is CAWSAGGFTGELFF. CDR3 nucleotides: TGTGCCTGGAGCGCAGGGGGATTCACCGGGGAGCTGTTTTTT.